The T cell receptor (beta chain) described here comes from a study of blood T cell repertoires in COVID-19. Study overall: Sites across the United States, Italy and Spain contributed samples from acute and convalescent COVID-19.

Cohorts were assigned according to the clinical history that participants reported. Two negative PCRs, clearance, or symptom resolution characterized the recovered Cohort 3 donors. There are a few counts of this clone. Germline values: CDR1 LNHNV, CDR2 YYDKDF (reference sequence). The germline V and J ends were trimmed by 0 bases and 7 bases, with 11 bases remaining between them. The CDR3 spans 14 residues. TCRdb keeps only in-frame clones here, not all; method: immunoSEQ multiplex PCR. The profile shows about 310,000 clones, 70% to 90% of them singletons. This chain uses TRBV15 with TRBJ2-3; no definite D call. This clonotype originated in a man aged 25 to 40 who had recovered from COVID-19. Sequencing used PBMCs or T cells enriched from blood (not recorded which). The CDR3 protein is CATSREVNTNTQYF. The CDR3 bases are TGTGCCACCAGCAGAGAGGTCAATACAAATACGCAGTATTTT.